These 21 T cell receptor beta chains were all obtained from the same sample, sequenced in a study of shared clonotypes between healthy human individuals. The method was immunoSEQ multiplex PCR; TCRdb's version includes in-frame clones alone and lacks a portion of them. The sample contains approximately 180,000 clones, just under 95% of which appear only once. Input material: naive CD4+ T cells sorted from blood. Described subset: CD45RA+ positively selected. All receptors come from a woman aged 25 to 39 in good health.

The rearrangement links TRBV11-3 to TRBJ1-1, with D maybe TRBD1 (5 bases). CDR1 and CDR2 from the germline V gene are SGHNT and YENEEA. The germline V and J ends were trimmed by 5 bases and 1 base, with 17 bases remaining between them. This CDR3 is built from 16 residues. Here the CDR3 DNA reads TGTGCCAGCAGCCATCCCCCGGGACGGTCGAACACTGAAGCTTTCTTT. As protein: CASSHPPGRSNTEAFF.

This clone has only one observation. The V call is TRBV30, the J call TRBJ1-5; 10 nucleotides line up with TRBD1. The length of the CDR3 is 14 residues. Losses at the gene ends were 2 bases for V and 6 bases for J; bases not matched to a gene: 4. Germline V gene data show CDR1 as GTSNPN and CDR2 as SVGIG (reference sequence). The chain's CDR3 is CAWSLGQGGQPQHF. The CDR3 DNA reads as TGTGCCTGGAGTCTCGGACAGGGGGGTCAGCCCCAGCATTTT.

A single count supports this clone. The J gene is TRBJ2-1, the V gene TRBV4-2; the match to TRBD2 covers 10 bases. The CDR3 length is 17 residues. With 0 bases clipped from V and 4 bases from J, the junction kept 6 bases outside the gene matches. Germline CDR1 and CDR2: LGHNA and YNFKEQ. Here the CDR3 reads CASSQDASGSLYNEQFF. CDR3 sequence (DNA): TGTGCCAGCAGCCAAGATGCTAGCGGGAGCCTTTACAATGAGCAGTTCTTC.

The CDR3 sequence is CASSLGGVTAYEQYF. The CDR3 nucleotides are TGTGCCAGCAGCTTAGGAGGGGTAACGGCCTACGAGCAGTACTTC. The chain uses TRBV7-9 and TRBJ2-7; D may correspond to TRBD1 or TRBD2 (5 bases each). The length of the CDR3 is 15 residues. V lost 1 base and J lost 2, with 12 bases in between. Germline CDR1 is SEHNR and CDR2 is FQNEAQ (reference sequence).

The rearrangement joins TRBV2 to TRBJ1-5; possibly TRBD1 for D (5 bases). The germline gives CDR1 SNHLY, CDR2 FYNNEI. This CDR3 is built from 13 residues. Between the trimmed V and J ends, which lost 8 bases and 5 bases, there was a span of 13 bases. The CDR3 coding sequence is TGTGCCAGCCAACCTAGGGGAGATCAGCCCCAGCATTTT. Translating gives CASQPRGDQPQHF.

This clone was seen a single time. The rearrangement links TRBV5-1 to TRBJ2-7, with D possibly matching TRBD2 (6 bases). Germline V lookup: CDR1 SGHRS, CDR2 YFSETQ. V lost 4 bases and J lost 0, with 14 bases in between. The CDR3 is 15 residues long. Here the CDR3 DNA reads TGCGCCAGCAGCGTCGGGACTCTGAGCTCCTACGAGCAGTACTTC. This codes for CASSVGTLSSYEQYF.

The chain combines TRBV11-3 with TRBJ1-3; D not certain. Trimming stripped 1 base from V and 2 bases from J, with 12 bases between. The CDR3 totals 16 residues. Germline V CDR1 and CDR2: SGHNT, YENEEA. The CDR3 is CASSLVRKLPGNTIYF. The CDR3 DNA follows: TGTGCCAGCAGCTTAGTTCGGAAGCTTCCTGGAAACACCATATATTTT.

The gene calls are TRBV2 and TRBJ1-4, with 8 positions matching TRBD1. The junction had 9 bases not matched to a gene; V was cut back by 7 bases and J by 8 bases. Germline V lookup: CDR1 SNHLY, CDR2 FYNNEI. This CDR3 is 14 amino acids long. The CDR3 spells CASTPGQGLEKLFF. The CDR3 coding sequence is TGTGCCAGCACCCCTGGACAGGGTTTGGAAAAACTGTTTTTT.

The chain is built from TRBV19 and TRBJ2-7, with 9 bases that match TRBD1. Trimming removed 7 bases from V and 2 bases from J; junction bases left unmatched: 3. The CDR3 extends over 13 amino acids. Germline V gene lookup returns CDR1 LNHDA and CDR2 SQIVND (reference sequence). The CDR3 region is CASTGQGTYEQYF. The CDR3 DNA reads TGTGCCAGTACGGGACAGGGTACCTACGAGCAGTACTTC.

The chain carries TRBV6-4 and TRBJ2-7; TRBD2 matches at 7 bases. The V gene's germline CDR1 is MRHNA and CDR2 SNTAGT. This CDR3 is built from 14 residues. The V gene end was trimmed by 3 bases and the J gene end by 5 bases; junction bases not matched to a gene: 7. Written as DNA, the CDR3 is TGTGCCAGCAGTGAAAGCAGGGCGGGGGACGAGCAGTACTTC. Amino acid sequence: CASSESRAGDEQYF.

The chain is built from TRBV5-8 and TRBJ1-1; TRBD1 might be the D (6 bases). CDR1 SGHTS and CDR2 YDEGEE come from the germline V gene. The CDR3 length is 13 residues. V lost 4 bases and J 8 bases, leaving 15 bases between the germline ends. In DNA form, the CDR3 reads TGTGCCAGCAGCCGAGAGACAGGAAAAGAAGCTTTCTTT. Residues: CASSRETGKEAFF.

This clone showed up just a few times. This chain uses TRBV6-5 with TRBJ1-2; TRBD1 matches at 7 bases. J gave up 8 bases and V 5 bases, and 2 bases lay outside the gene matches. CDR1 MNHEY and CDR2 SVGAGI come from the germline V gene. The CDR3 extends over 11 amino acids. The CDR3 nucleotides are TGTGCCAGCAGTGACAGGGCGGGCTACACCTTC. Translation gives CASSDRAGYTF.

The chain combines TRBV11-1 with TRBJ2-1, with 8 bases that match TRBD2. This CDR3 is built from 17 residues. The germline V gene encodes CDR1 SGHAT and CDR2 FQDESV (reference sequence). The V gene end was trimmed by 5 bases and the J gene end by 7 bases; junction bases not matched to a gene: 16. This chain's CDR3 is CASSRRGAREVGNEQFF. In DNA form, the CDR3 reads TGTGCCAGCAGCCGAAGGGGGGCGCGGGAGGTTGGGAATGAGCAGTTCTTC.

CDR3 sequence (DNA): TGTGCCACCAGCAGAGATCTGGCAGGCAATCAGCCCCAGCATTTT. Protein product: CATSRDLAGNQPQHF. V is TRBV15 and J is TRBJ1-5; no clear D. The CDR3 has 15 residues. Germline CDR1 LNHNV, CDR2 YYDKDF (reference sequence). Deletions cut 0 bases from V and 2 bases from J, with 8 bases between.

CDR3: CSATGAHEQYF. CDR3 nucleotides: TGCAGTGCTACAGGGGCCCACGAGCAGTACTTC. The chain couples TRBV20-1 to TRBJ2-5; D is possibly TRBD1 (6 bases). The DNA end lines up better with TRBJ2-7; the J call may be wrong. Looked up from germline, CDR1 is DFQATT and CDR2 is SNEGSKA (reference sequence). This CDR3 comprises 11 residues.

V and J are TRBV20-1 and TRBJ2-5, with D uncertain. Matching the DNA end better, TRBJ2-7 makes the J call doubtful. This CDR3 spans 10 amino acids. Germline V gene sequence: CDR1 DFQATT, CDR2 SNEGSKA (reference sequence). The CDR3, as DNA: TGCAGTGGAATGGACTACGAGCAGTACTTC. Its translation is CSGMDYEQYF.

V gene TRBV4-1 combines with J gene TRBJ2-2; 7 bases agree with TRBD1. With 4 bases clipped from V and 4 bases from J, the junction kept 6 bases outside the gene matches. Germline V CDR1 and CDR2: MGHRA, YSYEKL. The CDR3 sequence is 15 residues long. CDR3 sequence (DNA): TGCGCCAGCAGCCTAACAGGGGCGGGCACCGGGGAGCTGTTTTTT. It yields the protein CASSLTGAGTGELFF.

This rearrangement joins TRBV28 to TRBJ1-2; a weak D match, TRBD1 (6 bases). The CDR3 is 12 residues long. Germline V gene sequence: CDR1 MDHEN, CDR2 SYDVKM. Trimming took 0 bases from V and 12 from J, leaving 11 bases between them. CDR3 DNA sequence: TGTGCCAGCAGTTTATGGAGCGGGGGCCACACCTTC. Its protein product is CASSLWSGGHTF.

The J gene is TRBJ2-6, the V gene TRBV27; no clear D gene. Trimming took 5 bases from V and 0 from J, leaving 14 bases between them. The CDR3 contains 17 residues. CDR1 and CDR2 (germline): MNHEY, SMNVEV (reference sequence). CDR3 coding DNA: TGTGCCAGCAGTGGATCTACAGCTGACTCTGGGGCCAACGTCCTGACTTTC. Amino acids: CASSGSTADSGANVLTF.

This clone was observed once. V and J are TRBV2 and TRBJ1-5, with no clear D. Between the trimmed V and J ends, which lost 7 bases and 0 bases, there was a span of 10 bases. The CDR3 runs to 14 residues. Germline V gene lookup returns CDR1 SNHLY and CDR2 FYNNEI. The CDR3 DNA is TGTGCCAGCACTCTAGTTAATAGCAATCAGCCCCAGCATTTT. This gives the protein CASTLVNSNQPQHF.

The V and J genes are TRBV25-1 and TRBJ1-1, with 8 bases lining up with TRBD1. Per the germline V gene, CDR1 is MGHDK and CDR2 is SYGVNS. CDR3 length equals 14 residues. V lost 3 bases, J lost 1 base, and 1 base stayed unmatched. In DNA form, the CDR3 reads TGTGCCAGCAGTGAGGGGACAGGGAACACTGAAGCTTTCTTT. This gives the protein CASSEGTGNTEAFF. The variable domain in full, with the rest retrieved from reference TRBV25-1 and TRBJ1-1, is EADIYQTPRYLVIGTGKKITLECSQTMGHDKMYWYQQDPGMELHLIHYSYGVNSTEKGDLSSESTVSRIRTEHFPLTLESARPSHTSQYLCASSEGTGNTEAFFGQGTRLTVV.